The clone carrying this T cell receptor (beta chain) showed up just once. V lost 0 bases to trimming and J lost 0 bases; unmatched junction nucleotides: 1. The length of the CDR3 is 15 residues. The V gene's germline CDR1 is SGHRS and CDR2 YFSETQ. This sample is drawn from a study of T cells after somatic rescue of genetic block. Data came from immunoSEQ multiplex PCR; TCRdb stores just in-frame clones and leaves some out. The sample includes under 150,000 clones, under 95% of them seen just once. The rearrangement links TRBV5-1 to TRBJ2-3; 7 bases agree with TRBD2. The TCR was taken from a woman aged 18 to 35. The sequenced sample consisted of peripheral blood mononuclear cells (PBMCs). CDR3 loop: CASSLDGGSTDTQYF. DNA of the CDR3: TGCGCCAGCAGCTTGGACGGGGGGAGCACAGATACGCAGTATTTT.